This T cell receptor beta chain was found in a study of vaccination effects on CD4 cells after COVID-19. At the level of the study: Participants received two doses of either the BNT162b2 or mRNA-1273 vaccine. Study outcomes and limitations: Missing from the study were early post-infection timepoints, and its convalescent patients were few.

Clones were read by immunoSEQ multiplex PCR, and TCRdb kept only the in-frame ones, dropping some. The table records approximately 37,000 clones, about two thirds of them present only once. This clone appeared a single time. Its antigen is still unknown. Antigen-specific CD4+ T cell clonotypes were called by their expansion after viral peptide-pool culture in ViraFEST. A roughly ten-day culture period preceded the isolation of CD4+ T cells. The person had a PCR-confirmed SARS-CoV-2 infection during March to December 2020. For each well, a few million PBMC were cultured with 8 to 10 IU/ml IL-2 and about 11 ug/ml peptides. Germline loops: CDR1 SGDLS, CDR2 YYNGEE. V gave up 3 bases and J gave up 8 bases, with 9 bases separating them. This CDR3 is 13 amino acids long.

The chain uses TRBV9 and TRBJ1-6; D is ambiguous. The starting material was CD4+ T cells from PBMCs cultured with a peptide pool, obtained before COVID-19 vaccination. This receptor was identified in a human donor who had a prior SARS-CoV-2 infection. The CDR3 spells CASSATSDSPLHF. The CDR3 DNA is TGTGCCAGCAGCGCCACAAGTGATTCACCCCTCCACTTT.